This TCR beta chain was sequenced for a study of Ad26.COV2.S vaccination and SARS-CoV-2 variants. Overall study: Doses of Ad26.COV2.S were injected into muscle once or twice, 56 days apart. Study findings and constraints: Reports say spike-specific CD8+ and CD4+ T cell responses covered substantial breadth after vaccination.

V gave up 5 bases and J gave up 6 bases, with 15 bases separating them. Germline CDR1 and CDR2: MNHEY and SVGAGI. The CDR3 spans 14 residues. Treatment meaning: about 20 received Ad26.COV2.S at low or high dose, single or two shots; 5 received placebo; per-sample allocation not given. It was on day 63 after the first vaccine or placebo injection that samples were taken. TCRdb keeps only in-frame clones here, not all; method: immunoSEQ multiplex PCR. The data contain some 350,000 clones, around 90% of them singletons. Notes on this clone: Its antigen remains unknown.

The material was peripheral blood, obtained in a trial of Ad26.COV2.S vaccine versus placebo. This rearrangement joins TRBV6-5 to TRBJ2-3, with TRBD2 as a possible D gene (6 bases). The clonotype comes from a person between 18 and 65 years old who received the Ad26.COV2.S COVID-19 vaccine or a placebo. The CDR3 reads CASSTGGEEDTQYF. CDR3 sequence (DNA): TGTGCCAGCAGTACGGGTGGGGAGGAGGATACGCAGTATTTT.